This TCR beta chain was recorded in a study of cytomegalovirus exposure and HLA in healthy donors. Trimming stripped 6 bases from V and 12 bases from J, with 18 bases between. The germline V gene encodes CDR1 MGHRA and CDR2 YSYEKL. This CDR3 is 13 amino acids long. The PCR had 60 Vbeta and 13 Jbeta primers. Libraries were prepared by immunoSEQ multiplex PCR; TCRdb keeps only in-frame clonotypes and omits some of them. The sample shows over 150,000 clones, approximately 79% of them seen only once. Donors had nominal health at sampling but likely had unrecorded immune exposures. The records do not include a CMV serostatus for this donor.

The chain employs TRBV4-1 and TRBJ2-1; TRBD2 might be the D (5 bases). The sequenced sample was PBMCs. This receptor was obtained from a human donor in good health. The CDR3 loop is CASSPTEHEGQFF. The DNA for the CDR3 is TGCGCCAGCAGTCCAACCGAGCACGAGGGGCAGTTCTTC.